These T cell receptor beta chains were read from a single sample in a study of molecular identifiers for immune sequencing clone quantification. A single record per CDR3 protein comes from TCRdb applying MiXCR to the PCR reads. Of some 320,000 distinct CDR3 sequences in the sample, roughly a fifth are singletons; the top ten hold 0.75% to 0.85%. The sequenced sample was naive CD8+ T cells from blood, with Jurkat cell RNA spiked in. The source of these receptors is a human donor in good health. Some libraries in this study had Jurkat cell RNA spiked in. CDR3s include the opening cysteine and the closing phenylalanine or tryptophan. Fields, in order: D gene, J gene, V gene, clone size, CDR3 protein, CDR3 DNA. D genes are given only for firm matches. Clone size appears in some rows only: once, few, many, or a class for an expanded clone.

d_call: TRBD1; j_call: TRBJ2-7; v_call: TRBV7-2; clone_size: many; cdr3_aa: CASSSGTGVYEQYF; cdr3_nt: TGTGCCAGCAGCTCCGGGACAGGGGTCTACGAGCAGTACTTC
d_call: TRBD2; j_call: TRBJ2-3; v_call: TRBV20-1; clone_size: many; cdr3_aa: CSARQGLAVEDTQYF; cdr3_nt: TGCAGTGCTAGACAGGGACTAGCGGTCGAAGATACGCAGTATTTT
d_call: TRBD1; j_call: TRBJ1-1; v_call: TRBV2; clone_size: many; cdr3_aa: CASSRQGESEAFF; cdr3_nt: TGTGCCAGCAGCCGACAGGGGGAATCTGAAGCTTTCTTT
d_call: .; j_call: TRBJ1-2; v_call: TRBV14; clone_size: many; cdr3_aa: CASSQYYTANYGYTF; cdr3_nt: TGTGCCAGCAGCCAATACTACACCGCTAACTATGGCTACACCTTC
d_call: .; j_call: TRBJ1-2; v_call: TRBV4-3; clone_size: many; cdr3_aa: CASSQDRQGSYGYTF; cdr3_nt: TGCGCCAGCAGCCAAGATCGGCAGGGGAGCTATGGCTACACCTTC
d_call: .; j_call: TRBJ2-5; v_call: TRBV9; clone_size: many; cdr3_aa: CASSVALTETQYF; cdr3_nt: TGTGCCAGCAGCGTAGCTCTTACTGAGACCCAGTACTTC
d_call: .; j_call: TRBJ2-3; v_call: TRBV2; clone_size: many; cdr3_aa: CASSALPGTDTQYF; cdr3_nt: TGTGCCAGCAGTGCCCTTCCTGGCACAGATACGCAGTATTTT
d_call: TRBD1; j_call: TRBJ2-5; v_call: TRBV7-9; clone_size: many; cdr3_aa: CASSPSAGGETQYF; cdr3_nt: TGTGCCAGCAGCCCATCCGCAGGGGGAGAGACCCAGTACTTC
d_call: .; j_call: TRBJ2-1; v_call: TRBV12-3/TRBV12-4; clone_size: .; cdr3_aa: CASSPDEDEQFF; cdr3_nt: TGTGCCAGCAGTCCAGACGAGGATGAGCAGTTCTTC
d_call: .; j_call: TRBJ1-1; v_call: TRBV7-9; clone_size: .; cdr3_aa: CASTQGSNTEAFF; cdr3_nt: TGTGCCAGCACTCAGGGGTCGAACACTGAAGCTTTCTTT
d_call: TRBD1; j_call: TRBJ2-2; v_call: TRBV4-3; clone_size: once; cdr3_aa: CASSQVRDRLGTGELFF; cdr3_nt: TGCGCCAGCAGCCAAGTCCGGGACAGGCTCGGAACCGGGGAGCTGTTTTTT
d_call: .; j_call: TRBJ2-3; v_call: TRBV24-1; clone_size: many; cdr3_aa: CATSDWTEVPGDTQYF; cdr3_nt: TGTGCCACCAGTGACTGGACAGAAGTACCTGGAGATACGCAGTATTTT
d_call: .; j_call: TRBJ2-3; v_call: TRBV7-2; clone_size: many; cdr3_aa: CASSFSTGSTDTQYF; cdr3_nt: TGTGCCAGCAGCTTCAGCACAGGGTCCACAGATACGCAGTATTTT
d_call: .; j_call: TRBJ1-4; v_call: TRBV4-3; clone_size: many; cdr3_aa: CASSQDTGPNEKLFF; cdr3_nt: TGCGCCAGCAGCCAAGATACGGGACCCAATGAAAAACTGTTTTTT
d_call: TRBD2; j_call: TRBJ2-3; v_call: TRBV7-6; clone_size: many; cdr3_aa: CASSLVLAGASGTDTQYF; cdr3_nt: TGTGCCAGCAGCTTAGTCTTAGCGGGGGCCTCAGGCACAGATACGCAGTATTTT
d_call: .; j_call: TRBJ2-4; v_call: TRBV5-1; clone_size: few; cdr3_aa: CASGLPDWPLNIQYF; cdr3_nt: TGCGCCAGCGGCTTACCCGATTGGCCCCTAAACATTCAGTACTTC
d_call: .; j_call: TRBJ2-1; v_call: TRBV28; clone_size: many; cdr3_aa: CASSTSDAGTSYNEQFF; cdr3_nt: TGTGCCAGCAGCACCTCCGACGCGGGGACCTCCTACAATGAGCAGTTCTTC
d_call: .; j_call: TRBJ1-1; v_call: TRBV7-9; clone_size: many; cdr3_aa: CASSLPGGQGAFF; cdr3_nt: TGTGCCAGCAGCTTACCCGGGGGGCAGGGAGCTTTCTTT
d_call: TRBD2; j_call: TRBJ2-7; v_call: TRBV10-3; clone_size: many; cdr3_aa: CAISGEGTPYEQYF; cdr3_nt: TGTGCCATCAGTGGGGAGGGGACCCCCTACGAGCAGTACTTC
d_call: .; j_call: TRBJ2-7; v_call: TRBV27; clone_size: many; cdr3_aa: CASSPPGGSYEQYF; cdr3_nt: TGTGCCAGCAGTCCTCCCGGAGGGTCGTACGAGCAGTACTTC
d_call: TRBD1; j_call: TRBJ1-2; v_call: TRBV12-3/TRBV12-4; clone_size: .; cdr3_aa: CASRTSSRTGYGYTF; cdr3_nt: TGTGCCAGCAGAACTTCCTCCCGGACAGGGTATGGCTACACCTTC
d_call: .; j_call: TRBJ1-3; v_call: TRBV7-6; clone_size: many; cdr3_aa: CASSLDRRTGNTIYF; cdr3_nt: TGTGCCAGCAGCTTAGATCGCAGGACTGGAAACACCATATATTTT
d_call: TRBD1; j_call: TRBJ2-2; v_call: TRBV6-5; clone_size: many; cdr3_aa: CASSYGTAVGELFF; cdr3_nt: TGTGCCAGCAGTTACGGGACAGCTGTCGGGGAGCTGTTTTTT
d_call: .; j_call: TRBJ1-3; v_call: TRBV13; clone_size: many; cdr3_aa: CASSLGGFGNTIYF; cdr3_nt: TGTGCCAGCAGCTTAGGGGGGTTTGGAAACACCATATATTTT
d_call: .; j_call: TRBJ1-5; v_call: TRBV15; clone_size: few; cdr3_aa: CATSGSLGSSNQPQHF; cdr3_nt: TGTGCCACCAGCGGCTCCCTGGGCAGTAGCAATCAGCCCCAGCATTTT
d_call: TRBD2; j_call: TRBJ2-3; v_call: TRBV6-2/TRBV6-3; clone_size: few; cdr3_aa: CASSYSSREGPDTQYF; cdr3_nt: TGTGCCAGCAGTTACTCTTCGCGGGAGGGCCCGGATACGCAGTATTTT
d_call: TRBD1; j_call: TRBJ2-3; v_call: TRBV7-2; clone_size: many; cdr3_aa: CASSSLGGEDTQYF; cdr3_nt: TGTGCCAGCAGCTCGCTAGGGGGCGAAGATACGCAGTATTTT
d_call: TRBD1; j_call: TRBJ2-7; v_call: TRBV6-5; clone_size: many; cdr3_aa: CASSWDSAYEQYF; cdr3_nt: TGTGCCAGCAGTTGGGACAGTGCCTACGAGCAGTACTTC
d_call: .; j_call: TRBJ1-2; v_call: TRBV28; clone_size: many; cdr3_aa: CASSLSYGYTF; cdr3_nt: TGTGCCAGCAGTTTAAGTTATGGCTACACCTTC
d_call: .; j_call: TRBJ2-3; v_call: TRBV7-2; clone_size: .; cdr3_aa: CASSSPLLDTQYF; cdr3_nt: TGTGCCAGCAGCTCGCCGTTATTGGATACGCAGTATTTT
d_call: .; j_call: TRBJ2-7; v_call: TRBV2; clone_size: .; cdr3_aa: CASSAGKFYEQYF; cdr3_nt: TGTGCCAGCAGTGCTGGCAAGTTCTACGAGCAGTACTTC
d_call: .; j_call: TRBJ2-1; v_call: TRBV19; clone_size: many; cdr3_aa: CATTIGGAGEQFF; cdr3_nt: TGTGCCACCACCATAGGAGGAGCAGGTGAGCAGTTCTTC
d_call: TRBD1; j_call: TRBJ1-1; v_call: TRBV5-1; clone_size: many; cdr3_aa: CASSQGAWDTEAFF; cdr3_nt: TGCGCCAGCAGCCAGGGGGCGTGGGACACTGAAGCTTTCTTT
d_call: .; j_call: TRBJ2-5; v_call: TRBV7-9; clone_size: .; cdr3_aa: CATARAEETQYF; cdr3_nt: TGTGCCACCGCTCGGGCAGAAGAGACCCAGTACTTC
d_call: TRBD2; j_call: TRBJ2-2; v_call: TRBV27; clone_size: few; cdr3_aa: CASSPPGGGAWTGELFF; cdr3_nt: TGTGCCAGCAGCCCCCCCGGCGGGGGGGCATGGACCGGGGAGCTGTTTTTT
d_call: TRBD1; j_call: TRBJ1-1; v_call: TRBV27; clone_size: many; cdr3_aa: CASSLYGGQGTSNTEAFF; cdr3_nt: TGTGCCAGCAGTTTATACGGGGGACAGGGGACTTCGAACACTGAAGCTTTCTTT
d_call: .; j_call: TRBJ2-3; v_call: TRBV6-5; clone_size: many; cdr3_aa: CASSQLQHFGATDTQYF; cdr3_nt: TGTGCCAGCAGTCAACTACAGCATTTTGGGGCCACAGATACGCAGTATTTT
d_call: .; j_call: TRBJ2-5; v_call: TRBV7-9; clone_size: .; cdr3_aa: CASSPPSGGKTQYF; cdr3_nt: TGTGCCAGCAGCCCCCCGAGTGGCGGGAAGACCCAGTACTTC
d_call: TRBD1; j_call: TRBJ1-1; v_call: TRBV19; clone_size: many; cdr3_aa: CASSIVGTGTEAFF; cdr3_nt: TGTGCCAGTAGTATAGTAGGGACAGGCACTGAAGCTTTCTTT
d_call: .; j_call: TRBJ2-7; v_call: TRBV19; clone_size: many; cdr3_aa: CASSIGSRGIDEQYF; cdr3_nt: TGTGCCAGTAGTATAGGGTCCCGGGGCATCGACGAGCAGTACTTC
d_call: .; j_call: TRBJ1-1; v_call: TRBV7-2; clone_size: many; cdr3_aa: CASSFSTYYTEAFF; cdr3_nt: TGTGCCAGCAGCTTTTCGACGTATTACACTGAAGCTTTCTTT
d_call: .; j_call: TRBJ2-5; v_call: TRBV7-6; clone_size: few; cdr3_aa: CASSLDGLKETQYF; cdr3_nt: TGTGCCAGCAGCTTAGATGGACTAAAAGAGACCCAGTACTTC
d_call: TRBD1; j_call: TRBJ1-6; v_call: TRBV6-5; clone_size: many; cdr3_aa: CASSQTGGPSPLHF; cdr3_nt: TGTGCCAGCAGTCAAACAGGGGGCCCGTCACCCCTCCACTTT
d_call: TRBD2; j_call: TRBJ2-7; v_call: TRBV5-1; clone_size: many; cdr3_aa: CASSSTGLTYDEQYF; cdr3_nt: TGCGCCAGCAGCTCAACGGGACTAACTTACGATGAGCAGTACTTC
d_call: .; j_call: TRBJ2-7; v_call: TRBV28; clone_size: many; cdr3_aa: CASRTEGYEQYF; cdr3_nt: TGTGCCAGCAGGACAGAAGGGTACGAGCAGTACTTC
d_call: .; j_call: TRBJ2-7; v_call: TRBV12-5; clone_size: few; cdr3_aa: CASGPPSSYEQYF; cdr3_nt: TGTGCTAGTGGTCCGCCATCCTCCTACGAGCAGTACTTC
d_call: .; j_call: TRBJ2-6; v_call: TRBV7-3; clone_size: many; cdr3_aa: CASSLGPALDGANVLTF; cdr3_nt: TGTGCCAGCAGCTTAGGGCCCGCTCTGGATGGGGCCAACGTCCTGACTTTC
d_call: TRBD2; j_call: TRBJ2-7; v_call: TRBV4-1; clone_size: few; cdr3_aa: CASSPSGSIYEQYF; cdr3_nt: TGCGCCAGCAGCCCTAGCGGGAGTATCTACGAGCAGTACTTC
d_call: .; j_call: TRBJ1-1; v_call: TRBV7-9; clone_size: many; cdr3_aa: CASSLGMGGNTEAFF; cdr3_nt: TGTGCCAGCAGCTTAGGTATGGGGGGCAACACTGAAGCTTTCTTT
d_call: TRBD2; j_call: TRBJ2-7; v_call: TRBV30; clone_size: .; cdr3_aa: CARSVLAGAYEQYF; cdr3_nt: TGTGCCCGGAGTGTACTGGCGGGGGCCTACGAGCAGTACTTC
d_call: .; j_call: TRBJ2-7; v_call: TRBV27; clone_size: many; cdr3_aa: CASSFYGGEQYF; cdr3_nt: TGTGCCAGCAGTTTTTACGGTGGCGAGCAGTACTTC
d_call: .; j_call: TRBJ1-1; v_call: TRBV14; clone_size: many; cdr3_aa: CASSQDDRWNTEAFF; cdr3_nt: TGTGCCAGCAGCCAAGATGACAGATGGAACACTGAAGCTTTCTTT
d_call: .; j_call: TRBJ2-5; v_call: TRBV5-1; clone_size: .; cdr3_aa: CASSRTEYQETQYF; cdr3_nt: TGCGCCAGCAGCCGGACGGAGTACCAAGAGACCCAGTACTTC
d_call: .; j_call: TRBJ2-7; v_call: TRBV28; clone_size: .; cdr3_aa: CASSLDWTVTLSSYEQYF; cdr3_nt: TGTGCCAGCAGCCTAGATTGGACAGTCACGCTTTCGTCCTACGAGCAGTACTTC
d_call: TRBD1; j_call: TRBJ2-7; v_call: TRBV27; clone_size: .; cdr3_aa: CASSSLQGAGSYEQYF; cdr3_nt: TGTGCCAGCAGTTCCTTACAGGGGGCAGGGTCCTACGAGCAGTACTTC
d_call: .; j_call: TRBJ2-7; v_call: TRBV7-9; clone_size: many; cdr3_aa: CASTGAANSYEQYF; cdr3_nt: TGTGCCAGCACGGGGGCCGCCAACTCCTACGAGCAGTACTTC
d_call: .; j_call: TRBJ1-1; v_call: TRBV6-5; clone_size: few; cdr3_aa: CASSYGIQQEAFF; cdr3_nt: TGTGCCAGCAGTTACGGTATTCAACAGGAAGCTTTCTTT